This TCR beta chain comes out of a study of vaccination and CD4 T cells after COVID-19. Study-wide context: The cells were exposed to overlapping spike peptides originating from SARS-CoV-2, HCoV-NL63, HCoV-OC43 and HCoV-229E for stimulation. As a positive control, some control cultures were given a CEFX pool, while others were given an HIV-1 Nef pool or no peptide.

Specified treatment: approximately nine-day PBMC culture with coronavirus spike peptide pools or control peptides (ViraFEST assay). Using peptide pools, antigen-specific T cells were expanded in ViraFEST before TCRs were sequenced. Researchers used the Oncomine TCR Beta short-read assay to sequence DNA from cultured CD4+ T cells. One entry per CDR3 protein results from TCRdb running MiXCR on the PCR reads. The sample has about 8,300 distinct CDR3 sequences; roughly 72% are singletons. This clonotype has just one count. Its cognate antigen is unknown. This CDR3 region has 13 residues. CDR1 is SNHLY, CDR2 FYNNEI, per germline. Trimming took off 8 bases at V and 1 base at J, with 9 bases between the two ends.

The TCR comes from a human donor who had recovered from COVID-19. The sample was CD4+ T cells from blood, cultured in vitro. The chain uses TRBV2 and TRBJ2-4; D not certain. The CDR3 DNA reads TGTGCCAGCCTAGGACGGGCCAAAAACATTCAGTACTTC. Translated, it gives CASLGRAKNIQYF. Full variable domain (missing parts from reference TRBV2 and TRBJ2-4): EPEVTQTPSHQVTQMGQEVILRCVPISNHLYFYWYRQILGQKVEFLVSFYNNEISEKSEIFDDQFSVERPDGSNFTLKIRSTKLEDSAMYFCASLGRAKNIQYFGAGTRLSVL.